Presented here are 24 T cell receptor beta chains from one specimen sequenced in a study of OX40 agonist ivuxolimab in advanced cancers. The method was immunoSEQ multiplex PCR; TCRdb's version includes in-frame clones alone and lacks a portion of them. The sample records some 17,000 clones, around 90% being singletons. The starting material was CD4+ or CD8+ T cells sorted from blood, obtained in a trial of the OX40 agonist ivuxolimab. The source is an adult with an advanced solid tumor such as melanoma, head and neck, liver or kidney cancer.

This clone is a singleton in its sample. The chain is built from TRBV30 and TRBJ1-2, with D hard to call. The CDR3 spans 12 residues. Germline-derived CDR1 and CDR2 are GTSNPN and SVGIG (reference sequence). Between the trimmed V and J ends, which lost 0 bases and 4 bases, there was a span of 6 bases. This chain's CDR3 is CAWSVLVYGYTF. The CDR3 region has the DNA TGTGCCTGGAGTGTATTGGTCTATGGCTACACCTTC.

The rearrangement uses TRBV4-1 and TRBJ1-5; tentative D call: TRBD1 (5 bases). V was cut by 2 bases and J by 2 bases, with 13 bases left in between. The CDR3 extends over 16 amino acids. Per germline, CDR1 MGHRA and CDR2 YSYEKL. CDR3 bases: TGCGCCAGCAGCCAACCGGGGGAGGTAGGCAATCAGCCCCAGCATTTT. It encodes CASSQPGEVGNQPQHF.

In the case of this clone: Other DNA sequences in this sample translate to the same CDR3. The chain is built from TRBV7-9 and TRBJ1-1, with no clear D. There are 11 residues in the CDR3. V lost 2 bases and J lost 6, with 4 bases in between. Germline V gives CDR1 SEHNR, CDR2 FQNEAQ (reference sequence). In DNA form, the CDR3 reads TGTGCCAGCAGCTTATCCCCTGAAGCTTTCTTT. Protein: CASSLSPEAFF. Using reference TRBV7-9 and TRBJ1-1 for the parts outside the CDR3, the full variable domain is DTGVSQNPRHKITKRGQNVTFRCDPISEHNRLYWYRQTLGQGPEFLTYFQNEAQLEKSRLLSDRFSAERPKGSFSTLEIQRTEQGDSAMYLCASSLSPEAFFGQGTRLTVV.

About this clone itself: It is likely a read error: a sequence one base away is far more abundant. Other DNA sequences of this sample code for an identical CDR3. This rearrangement joins TRBV11-3 to TRBJ2-7; D gene unclear. The germline V gene encodes CDR1 SGHNT and CDR2 YENEEA. This CDR3 comprises 12 residues. Trimming removed 3 bases from V and 2 bases from J, with 5 bases in between. In DNA form, the CDR3 reads TGTGCCAGCAGCTTGGCAACCTACGAGCAGTACTTC. Protein product: CASSLATYEQYF.

The V gene is TRBV4-3, the J gene TRBJ2-5; TRBD1 matches 8 bases. Per the germline V gene, CDR1 is LGHNA and CDR2 is YSLEER. V was clipped by 1 base and J by 2 bases; unmatched bases: 12. CDR3 length: 18 amino acids. The CDR3 region is CASSQGFNAGTGQETQYF. CDR3 DNA: TGCGCCAGCAGCCAAGGATTCAACGCCGGGACAGGACAAGAGACCCAGTACTTC.

The rearrangement uses TRBV14 and TRBJ2-5, with a tentative D call TRBD1 (6 bases). V shed 2 bases and J shed 3 bases, with 10 bases lying between them. CDR3 length: 14 residues. Per the germline V gene, CDR1 is SGHDN and CDR2 is FVKESK. The CDR3 loop is CASSQRGGEETQYF. CDR3 bases: TGTGCCAGCAGCCAAAGAGGGGGTGAAGAGACCCAGTACTTC. The variable domain in full, with the rest retrieved from reference TRBV14 and TRBJ2-5, is EAGVTQFPSHSVIEKGQTVTLRCDPISGHDNLYWYRRVMGKEIKFLLHFVKESKQDESGMPNNRFLAERTGGTYSTLKVQPAELEDSGVYFCASSQRGGEETQYFGPGTRLLVL.

V gene TRBV19 combines with J gene TRBJ2-1; 13 positions agree with TRBD2. V shed 0 bases and J 0 bases; nucleotides not matched to a gene: 14. The CDR3 contains 22 residues. CDR1 is LNHDA and CDR2 is SQIVND in the germline V gene (reference sequence). CDR3 DNA: TGTGCCAGTAGTATAGACCAAAGACTAGCGGGAGGCCCATACAGCTCCTACAATGAGCAGTTCTTC. Encoded protein: CASSIDQRLAGGPYSSYNEQFF.

V gene TRBV7-2 combines with J gene TRBJ1-5; unclear D gene. The ends were cut back, 5 bases at V and 4 bases at J, with 12 bases in the middle. The CDR3 has 14 amino acids. CDR1 and CDR2 from the germline V gene are SGHTA and FQGNSA. CDR3 in DNA: TGTGCCAGCAGCGCCGGGAGAGCTAATCAGCCCCAGCATTTT. It codes for CASSAGRANQPQHF.

The genes are TRBV6-5 and TRBJ2-7; D remains unclear. The V gene lost 9 bases and the J gene lost 5 bases, with 23 bases spanning the gap. Germline assignment: CDR1 MNHEY and CDR2 SVGAGI. This CDR3 spans 15 amino acids. CDR3 protein: CASTEIDASADEQYF. The DNA for the CDR3 is TGTGCCAGTACGGAGATCGACGCCTCGGCGGACGAGCAGTACTTC.

This chain connects TRBV11-3 to TRBJ2-1; either TRBD1 or TRBD2 may fit D (6 bases each). The germline V and J ends were trimmed by 0 bases and 8 bases, with 14 bases remaining between them. Germline V lookup: CDR1 SGHNT, CDR2 YENEEA. The CDR3 length is 15 residues. The DNA for the CDR3 is TGTGCCAGCAGCTTAGAGGGGGGCCCCGGAGATGAGCAGTTCTTC. Its protein is CASSLEGGPGDEQFF. Together with reference TRBV11-3 and TRBJ2-1, the CDR3 gives the full variable domain: EAGVVQSPRYKIIEKKQPVAFWCNPISGHNTLYWYLQNLGQGPELLIRYENEEAVDDSQLPKDRFSAERLKGVDSTLKIQPAELGDSAVYLCASSLEGGPGDEQFFGPGTRLTVL.

This clone was counted a single time. This sequence joins TRBV9 and TRBJ2-7; TRBD2 might be the D (6 bases). Trimming shortened V by 0 bases and J by 2 bases, and 12 bases separated the two germline ends. Germline CDR1 and CDR2: SGDLS and YYNGEE. This CDR3 contains 15 residues. Here the CDR3 reads CASSVGSGPPYEQYF. CDR3 bases: TGTGCCAGCAGCGTAGGAAGCGGGCCCCCCTACGAGCAGTACTTC.

The gene calls are TRBV5-6 and TRBJ1-2; TRBD1 agrees at 7 bases. The V and J ends lost 5 bases and 5 bases, in that order; junction bases with no gene match: 9. CDR3 length equals 14 residues. Germline V CDR1 and CDR2: SGHDT, YYEEEE. This CDR3 reads CASSWAGQRYGYTF. The DNA of the CDR3 is TGTGCCAGCAGTTGGGCGGGACAGAGATATGGCTACACCTTC.

This clone was seen a single time. DNA of the CDR3: TGCGCCAGCAGCTTGGGAGTAAGAGAGTATTTCTACAATGAGCAGTTCTTC. It translates to CASSLGVREYFYNEQFF. The V gene is TRBV5-1, the J gene TRBJ2-1, with D hard to call. Germline CDR1 is SGHRS and CDR2 is YFSETQ. The CDR3 loop spans 17 amino acids. The V gene lost 0 bases and the J gene lost 3 bases, with 16 bases spanning the gap. Full variable domain (missing parts from reference TRBV5-1 and TRBJ2-1): KAGVTQTPRYLIKTRGQQVTLSCSPISGHRSVSWYQQTPGQGLQFLFEYFSETQRNKGNFPGRFSGRQFSNSRSEMNVSTLELGDSALYLCASSLGVREYFYNEQFFGPGTRLTVL.

V gene TRBV6-1 combines with J gene TRBJ2-2; 7 nucleotides align to TRBD1. V trimming: 3 bases; J trimming: 1 base; junction bases outside the gene matches: 5. This CDR3 is built from 16 residues. Germline lookup yields CDR1 MNHNS and CDR2 SASEGT. The CDR3 DNA is TGTGCCAGCAGTGACCTATGGACAGGGAACACCGGGGAGCTGTTTTTT. Protein product: CASSDLWTGNTGELFF.

The rearrangement uses TRBV7-8 and TRBJ2-5, with 7 bases aligning to TRBD1. The CDR3 loop spans 16 amino acids. Germline loops: CDR1 SGHVS, CDR2 FQNEAQ. J was trimmed by 5 bases and V by 5 bases; bases with no gene match: 14. The CDR3 protein is CASSPTGAGVNETQYF. CDR3 coding DNA: TGTGCCAGCAGCCCCACAGGGGCAGGGGTTAATGAGACCCAGTACTTC.

The chain employs TRBV6-1 and TRBJ2-2; 15 bases fit TRBD2. Germline lookup yields CDR1 MNHNS and CDR2 SASEGT. The J segment lost 9 bases and the V segment lost 4 bases, leaving 9 bases of the junction unmatched. CDR3 length: 17 residues. Here the CDR3 DNA reads TGTGCCAGCAGTGTGACCGGGACTAGCGGGAGGAGGCGGGAGCTGTTTTTT. Encoded protein: CASSVTGTSGRRRELFF.

The V and J genes are TRBV4-1 and TRBJ2-7; D gene unclear. V lost 1 base, J lost 0 bases, and 10 bases lay in between. The length of the CDR3 is 15 residues. CDR1 and CDR2 (germline): MGHRA, YSYEKL. The CDR3 region is CASSQALFSSYEQYF. CDR3 bases: TGCGCCAGCAGCCAAGCTCTATTTAGCTCCTACGAGCAGTACTTC.

The chain carries TRBV7-9 and TRBJ2-7, with D perhaps matching TRBD1 (7 bases). Trimming took 5 bases from V and 2 from J, leaving 19 bases between them. The germline CDR1 and CDR2 sequences are SEHNR and FQNEAQ (reference sequence). CDR3 length: 16 amino acids. The CDR3: CASSPTRGDSPYEQYF. CDR3 DNA sequence: TGTGCCAGCAGCCCAACGAGGGGGGACAGCCCCTACGAGCAGTACTTC.

The chain recombines TRBV4-3 with TRBJ1-2; 7 bases align to TRBD1. The CDR3 loop spans 14 amino acids. Germline V gene data show CDR1 as LGHNA and CDR2 as YSLEER. J was trimmed by 5 bases and V by 4 bases; bases with no gene match: 7. CDR3 loop: CASSPTQGGYGYTF. The CDR3 DNA reads TGCGCCAGCAGCCCTACGCAGGGGGGGTATGGCTACACCTTC.

In its sample, this clone was seen once. The chain links TRBV10-2 to TRBJ2-7; 7 bases map to TRBD2. This CDR3 comprises 13 residues. The ends lost 5 bases at V and 3 bases at J; junction bases unmatched: 4. CDR1 is WSHSY, CDR2 SAAADI, per germline. CDR3 sequence reads: CASSRGELYEQYF. Here the CDR3 DNA reads TGCGCCAGCAGTCGGGGGGAGCTCTACGAGCAGTACTTC.

This clone showed up just a few times. The chain links TRBV7-6 to TRBJ2-6; TRBD2 agrees at 13 bases. Trimming took 1 base from V and 5 from J; bases not matched to a gene: 8. The CDR3 spans 19 residues. Germline CDR1 and CDR2: SGHVS and FNYEAQ. This CDR3 is CASSLVPGLAGSRANVLTF. In DNA, the CDR3 is TGTGCCAGCAGCTTAGTGCCGGGACTAGCGGGATCCAGGGCCAACGTCCTGACTTTC.

The chain recombines TRBV18 with TRBJ1-3; D is ambiguous. V lost 2 bases, J lost 0 bases, and 11 bases lay in between. The V gene's germline CDR1 is KGHSH and CDR2 LQKENI. The CDR3 spans 16 residues. The CDR3 reads CASSPSLPSSGNTIYF. CDR3 nucleotide sequence: TGTGCCAGCTCACCAAGCTTACCGAGCTCTGGAAACACCATATATTTT.

This clone has more than one count but fewer than ten. The chain carries TRBV11-2 and TRBJ2-3; possible D gene TRBD2, 6 bases. V lost 2 bases and J lost 1, with 10 bases in between. The CDR3 covers 15 residues. Germline V CDR1 and CDR2: SGHAT, FQNNGV. Written as DNA, the CDR3 is TGTGCCAGCAGCTTATCGGTAGCGGGCACAGATACGCAGTATTTT. This sequence encodes CASSLSVAGTDTQYF. Using reference TRBV11-2 and TRBJ2-3 for the parts outside the CDR3, the full variable domain is EAGVAQSPRYKIIEKRQSVAFWCNPISGHATLYWYQQILGQGPKLLIQFQNNGVVDDSQLPKDRFSAERLKGVDSTLKIQPAKLEDSAVYLCASSLSVAGTDTQYFGPGTRLTVL.

The chain uses TRBV27 and TRBJ2-3, with 10 nucleotides matching TRBD1. J lost 3 bases, V lost 5 bases, and 14 bases had no gene match. The CDR3 runs 18 residues. The V gene's germline CDR1 is MNHEY and CDR2 SMNVEV (reference sequence). In nucleotides, the CDR3 is TGTGCCAGCAGTCCGGGGGACAGGGGAGCCCCTGTGACAGATACGCAGTATTTT. Its translation is CASSPGDRGAPVTDTQYF.